One sample yielded the 6 T cell receptor beta chains listed below, sequenced in a study of T-cell reconstitution after alpha-beta-depleted transplantation in children. Preparing the TCRbeta library involved the use of unique molecular identifiers. TCRdb passed the PCR reads through MiXCR, listing each CDR3 protein once. This sample has 400,000 to 550,000 distinct CDR3 sequences, with approximately 10% found just once. Sequenced here: PBMCs, sampled before TCRalphabeta/CD19-depleted stem cell transplant. All receptors derive from a child aged 2-9 years with inherited bone marrow failure, due to receive a stem cell transplant.

This clonotype was recorded many times. The rearrangement links TRBV10-3 to TRBJ2-7; no definite D call. The germline CDR1 and CDR2 sequences are ENHRY and SYGVKD. V lost 8 bases and J 0 bases, leaving 11 bases between the germline ends. This CDR3 spans 13 amino acids. CDR3 DNA: TGTGCCATCGGCGGAAGCCGCTCCTACGAGCAGTACTTC. Its protein product is CAIGGSRSYEQYF.

This clonotype was observed at least ten times. The chain couples TRBV4-3 to TRBJ2-1; the D gene is possibly TRBD2 (6 bases). Per germline, CDR1 LGHNA and CDR2 YSLEER. V shed 1 base and J shed 7 bases, with 17 bases lying between them. The CDR3 sequence is 16 residues long. This chain's CDR3 is CASSQARDWVSNEQFF. The CDR3 bases are TGCGCCAGCAGCCAAGCCCGGGACTGGGTCTCGAATGAGCAGTTCTTC.

This clonotype occurred many times. The chain uses TRBV20-1 and TRBJ2-3; 9 nucleotides line up with TRBD1. V lost 1 base and J lost 2; bases outside the gene matches: 4. The CDR3 consists of 15 residues. Germline-derived CDR1 and CDR2 are DFQATT and SNEGSKA (reference sequence). Here the CDR3 DNA reads TGCAGTGCTAGAGCCCGGACAGGGGACACAGATACGCAGTATTTT. Residues: CSARARTGDTDTQYF.

This clonotype was counted ten times or more. This chain connects TRBV2 to TRBJ1-4, with TRBD1 as a possible D gene (5 bases). This CDR3 has 13 residues. Germline CDR1 SNHLY, CDR2 FYNNEI. V was cut by 6 bases and J by 5 bases, with 10 bases left in between. The CDR3 sequence: CASRRTRNEKLFF. CDR3 in DNA: TGTGCCAGCAGGCGGACAAGGAATGAAAAACTGTTTTTT.

The V and J genes are TRBV6-1 and TRBJ2-3, with 7 nucleotides matching TRBD2. Per germline, CDR1 MNHNS and CDR2 SASEGT. With 2 bases clipped from V and 5 bases from J, the junction kept 7 bases outside the gene matches. The CDR3 is made up of 15 amino acids. The CDR3 here is CASSEYGGREDTQYF. CDR3 in DNA: TGTGCCAGCAGTGAATATGGCGGGAGAGAAGATACGCAGTATTTT.

This clonotype was seen ten or more times. The chain uses TRBV12-3 or TRBV12-4 and TRBJ2-5; 7 bases fit TRBD2. V lost 6 bases and J lost 2; bases outside the gene matches: 0. The CDR3 contains 12 residues. This chain's CDR3 is CASRGLQETQYF. The DNA of the CDR3 is TGTGCCAGCAGGGGACTACAAGAGACCCAGTACTTC.